Listed below are T cell receptor beta chains from one sample, sequenced in a study of cytomegalovirus exposure and HLA in healthy donors. Clones were read by immunoSEQ multiplex PCR, and TCRdb kept only the in-frame ones, dropping some. The sample holds about 81,000 clones, approximately 90% seen once. Sequences were obtained from PBMCs. The receptors were gathered from a man between 18 and 35 years old in good health and CMV-seronegative. CDR3s leave out the opening cysteine and the closing phenylalanine or tryptophan. Fields, in order: V gene, J gene, D gene, CDR3 protein. A D gene is named only where the DNA matches it firmly.

V gene: TRBV11-1; J gene: TRBJ2-1; D gene: NA; CDR3 protein: ASSLAGEQVEQF
V gene: TRBV28; J gene: TRBJ2-5; D gene: NA; CDR3 protein: ASKEGGGGETQY
V gene: TRBV9; J gene: TRBJ1-2; D gene: TRBD1; CDR3 protein: ASSGTGEGYGYT
V gene: TRBV27; J gene: TRBJ2-3; D gene: NA; CDR3 protein: ASSLLASGTDTQY
V gene: TRBV5-6; J gene: TRBJ2-7; D gene: NA; CDR3 protein: ASSFPSENEQY
V gene: TRBV5-1; J gene: TRBJ2-2; D gene: NA; CDR3 protein: ASSLDRELF
V gene: TRBV2; J gene: TRBJ2-1; D gene: TRBD2; CDR3 protein: ATPGLRTGEQF
V gene: TRBV18; J gene: TRBJ1-1; D gene: TRBD1; CDR3 protein: ASSFDRGAPEAF
V gene: TRBV25-1; J gene: TRBJ1-2; D gene: NA; CDR3 protein: ASSAALYGYT
V gene: TRBV7-3; J gene: TRBJ2-2; D gene: TRBD1; CDR3 protein: ASSSDRGPGELF
V gene: TRBV6-5; J gene: TRBJ2-2; D gene: NA; CDR3 protein: ASSYSSGRTGELF
V gene: TRBV27; J gene: TRBJ1-1; D gene: NA; CDR3 protein: ASSPHHGVNTEAF
V gene: TRBV5-1; J gene: TRBJ2-7; D gene: TRBD2; CDR3 protein: ASSWGLADRVPYEQY
V gene: TRBV9; J gene: TRBJ1-2; D gene: NA; CDR3 protein: ASSGGGIGSLGYGYT
V gene: TRBV27; J gene: TRBJ2-4; D gene: NA; CDR3 protein: ASSPTGIFPGAKNIQY
V gene: TRBV28; J gene: TRBJ2-7; D gene: NA; CDR3 protein: ASSFSSYEQY
V gene: TRBV7-6; J gene: TRBJ2-2; D gene: TRBD1; CDR3 protein: ASGGDRGDGELF
V gene: TRBV19; J gene: TRBJ2-7; D gene: TRBD2; CDR3 protein: GDRVLAGGGYEQY
V gene: TRBV21-1; J gene: TRBJ1-4; D gene: NA; CDR3 protein: ASTIPLKGINEKLF
V gene: TRBV19; J gene: TRBJ2-5; D gene: TRBD1; CDR3 protein: ASSSDRGQETQY
V gene: TRBV27; J gene: TRBJ2-4; D gene: TRBD1; CDR3 protein: ASSPPDRGDKNIQY
V gene: TRBV10-3; J gene: TRBJ2-1; D gene: NA; CDR3 protein: AIRGHQKYNEQF
V gene: TRBV27; J gene: TRBJ2-3; D gene: NA; CDR3 protein: ASRPIGRGGEYTDTQY
V gene: TRBV27; J gene: TRBJ2-1; D gene: TRBD1; CDR3 protein: ASSPLGQGFEQF
V gene: TRBV7-9; J gene: TRBJ2-3; D gene: NA; CDR3 protein: SSSSNEGLSTDTQY
V gene: TRBV7-9; J gene: TRBJ2-2; D gene: TRBD2; CDR3 protein: ASSLAGLAGVTGELF
V gene: TRBV4-3; J gene: TRBJ2-1; D gene: NA; CDR3 protein: ASSQDLGGASYNEQF
V gene: TRBV5-8; J gene: TRBJ2-1; D gene: TRBD1; CDR3 protein: ASSLQRRTGGEQF
V gene: TRBV6-5; J gene: TRBJ2-7; D gene: TRBD2; CDR3 protein: ASSFPGGKGEQY
V gene: TRBV15; J gene: TRBJ2-7; D gene: NA; CDR3 protein: ATSRGLARSSYEQY
V gene: TRBV28; J gene: TRBJ2-1; D gene: NA; CDR3 protein: ASTSRSDEQF
V gene: TRBV9; J gene: TRBJ2-7; D gene: NA; CDR3 protein: ASYCLHYEQY
V gene: TRBV7-9; J gene: TRBJ2-2; D gene: TRBD2; CDR3 protein: ASSLTLAGDTGELF
V gene: TRBV19; J gene: TRBJ2-2; D gene: TRBD2; CDR3 protein: ASSRTLAGAGAGELF
V gene: TRBV27; J gene: TRBJ1-1; D gene: NA; CDR3 protein: ASSGAGANTEAF
V gene: TRBV10-1; J gene: TRBJ2-1; D gene: TRBD2; CDR3 protein: ASSESILVHIGLAGLSSVLRQF
V gene: TRBV4-3; J gene: TRBJ1-2; D gene: NA; CDR3 protein: ASSQAAGGYGYT
V gene: TRBV5-1; J gene: TRBJ2-3; D gene: NA; CDR3 protein: ASSSDMRTDTQY
V gene: TRBV18; J gene: TRBJ2-5; D gene: TRBD2; CDR3 protein: ASSSRTSGRGEETQY
V gene: TRBV13; J gene: TRBJ2-3; D gene: TRBD1; CDR3 protein: ASSRTGWGSSTDTQY
V gene: TRBV2; J gene: TRBJ2-5; D gene: NA; CDR3 protein: ASSADTEWETQY
V gene: TRBV21-1; J gene: TRBJ2-7; D gene: NA; CDR3 protein: ASSKTGPYRDRGAYEQY
V gene: TRBV9; J gene: TRBJ1-3; D gene: NA; CDR3 protein: ASSVAPDIDGNTIY
V gene: TRBV5-1; J gene: TRBJ1-2; D gene: TRBD1; CDR3 protein: ASSLDTTGGRGGYT
V gene: TRBV29-1; J gene: TRBJ2-7; D gene: NA; CDR3 protein: SVGGGYEQY
V gene: TRBV29-1; J gene: TRBJ2-1; D gene: TRBD2; CDR3 protein: SSGAGGPRNEQF
V gene: TRBV7-9; J gene: TRBJ2-7; D gene: NA; CDR3 protein: ASSLGLRGSYEQY